Given below is one T cell receptor beta chain in context. V gave up 8 bases and J gave up 3 bases, with 8 bases separating them. The CDR3 has 12 amino acids. Germline assignment: CDR1 MDHEN and CDR2 SYDVKM. The data belong to a study of T cells in localized non-small cell lung cancer. Assay used: immunoSEQ multiplex PCR; TCRdb lists only in-frame clones, some missing. This table has about 5,900 clones, approximately 22% appearing once. The source is a female donor older than 55 with stage I lung adenocarcinoma. V and J are TRBV28 and TRBJ2-1; D is unresolved. The sequences come from lung tumor tissue, collected before any cancer treatment. CDR3 nucleotide sequence: TGTGCCAGCGACGACCGCTACAATGAGCAGTTCTTC. Protein sequence: CASDDRYNEQFF.